The 22 T cell receptor beta chains in this list originate from one sample, sequenced in a study of T cells in Graves' hyperthyroidism and ophthalmopathy. What was amplified from RNA transcripts were TCR beta CDR3 regions. With the HTBI primer set, the TCR CDR3 went through a first round of RT-PCR. Via MiXCR, TCRdb re-called the multiplex PCR reads, giving one row per CDR3 protein. This table holds approximately 400,000 distinct CDR3 sequences, roughly 13% found once. Sequenced sample: blood. The receptors stem from a man younger than 45 with Graves' hyperthyroidism that later progressed to Graves' ophthalmopathy.

Details on this clonotype: A read error is possible here, since a much larger clone lies one base away. The genes are TRBV25-1 and TRBJ1-1; D gene ambiguous. V lost 1 base and J 3 bases, leaving 6 bases between the germline ends. This CDR3 region has 13 residues. In germline, CDR1 is MGHDK, CDR2 SYGVNS. The CDR3 bases are TGTGCCAGCAGTGAATTGGAAGACACTGAAGCTTTCTTT. Translating it yields CASSELEDTEAFF.

This clonotype was seen many times. The chain links TRBV12-3 or TRBV12-4 to TRBJ1-5; D not resolved. The CDR3 runs to 12 residues. V gave up 6 bases and J gave up 7 bases, with 10 bases separating them. The CDR3 reads CASSILGQPQHF. The CDR3 DNA reads as TGTGCCAGCAGCATCCTGGGGCAGCCCCAGCATTTT.

This clonotype was counted at least ten times. The chain carries TRBV28 and TRBJ1-5; possible D gene TRBD1, 5 bases. This CDR3 contains 14 residues. The ends were cut back, 2 bases at V and 6 bases at J, with 11 bases in the middle. Germline V gives CDR1 MDHEN, CDR2 SYDVKM. In nucleotides, the CDR3 is TGTGCCAGCAGTTTAGTGCAGGGCGGTCAGCCCCAGCATTTT. It codes for CASSLVQGGQPQHF. Full variable domain (remainder filled in from reference TRBV28 and TRBJ1-5): DVKVTQSSRYLVKRTGEKVFLECVQDMDHENMFWYRQDPGLGLRLIYFSYDVKMKEKGDIPEGYSVSREKKERFSLILESASTNQTSMYLCASSLVQGGQPQHFGDGTRLSIL.

The V and J genes are TRBV30 and TRBJ1-2, with 10 bases matching TRBD1. CDR3 length: 14 amino acids. Unmatched junction bases numbered 11, after V lost 5 bases and J lost 8 bases. The V gene's germline CDR1 is GTSNPN and CDR2 SVGIG (reference sequence). In DNA form, the CDR3 reads TGTGCCTGGCACTTCCCGGGACAGGGGAACGGCTACACCTTC. Protein product: CAWHFPGQGNGYTF.

The sample holds many counts of this clonotype. The V call is TRBV5-8, the J call TRBJ2-7, with TRBD2 identical over 7 bases. The CDR3 runs to 14 residues. V trimming: 4 bases; J trimming: 6 bases; junction bases outside the gene matches: 10. From germline, CDR1 is SGHTS and CDR2 YDEGEE. The CDR3 is CASSTGTTVGEQYF. In DNA, the CDR3 is TGTGCCAGCAGCACCGGGACTACCGTCGGCGAGCAGTACTTC.

The chain joins TRBV12-3 or TRBV12-4 to TRBJ1-2, with TRBD1 matching 7 bases. V trimming: 7 bases; J trimming: 5 bases; junction bases outside the gene matches: 13. The CDR3 runs 15 residues. This CDR3 reads CASTSTGSAGYGYTF. DNA of the CDR3: TGTGCCAGCACTTCGACAGGGAGTGCAGGGTATGGCTACACCTTC.

This sequence joins TRBV5-4 and TRBJ2-1; 13 bases line up with TRBD2. The CDR3 is 15 residues long. V was clipped by 4 bases and J by 5 bases; unmatched bases: 3. Germline CDR1 reads SGHNT; CDR2 reads YYREEE (reference sequence). CDR3 in DNA: TGTGCCAGCAGCCGAACTAGCGGGGGGGACAATGAGCAGTTCTTC. This translates into CASSRTSGGDNEQFF.

This clonotype was observed many times. The chain joins TRBV7-6 to TRBJ2-3; weak D call: TRBD2 (6 bases). The V and J ends lost 5 bases and 1 base respectively, with 13 bases between them. CDR1 is SGHVS and CDR2 is FNYEAQ in the germline V gene. The CDR3 contains 15 residues. The CDR3 reads CASSPAAGRTDTQYF. The CDR3 coding sequence is TGTGCCAGCAGCCCCGCCGCGGGACGCACAGATACGCAGTATTTT.

This clonotype has only a few counts. The CDR3 protein is CAFAGQYNSPLHF. DNA for the CDR3: TGTGCCTTCGCGGGACAGTATAATTCACCCCTCCACTTT. The chain joins TRBV30 to TRBJ1-6, with 7 bases aligning to TRBD1. V lost 7 bases and J lost 4; bases outside the gene matches: 4. The length of the CDR3 is 13 residues. Germline-derived CDR1 and CDR2 are GTSNPN and SVGIG (reference sequence).

The V call is TRBV28, the J call TRBJ2-2; D is perhaps TRBD1 (8 bases). CDR1 is MDHEN and CDR2 is SYDVKM in the germline V gene. The V end lost 11 bases, the J end lost 3 bases, and 16 bases lay between the germline ends. CDR3 length: 14 residues. This CDR3 reads CAAQGGRDTGELFF. In DNA, the CDR3 is TGTGCCGCACAGGGGGGGCGGGACACCGGGGAGCTGTTTTTT.

This clonotype appeared many times. This chain connects TRBV2 to TRBJ1-4, with 11 bases aligning to TRBD1. The CDR3 consists of 16 residues. Losses at the gene ends were 6 bases for V and 0 bases for J; bases not matched to a gene: 3. Germline CDR1 is SNHLY and CDR2 is FYNNEI. CDR3 DNA sequence: TGTGCCAGCAGACGGGACAGGGGGTCAACTAATGAAAAACTGTTTTTT. Its protein product is CASRRDRGSTNEKLFF.

This clonotype was found a few times. J is TRBJ2-2 and V is TRBV3-1, with D perhaps TRBD1 or TRBD2 (5 bases each). CDR1 and CDR2 from the germline V gene are LGHDT and YNNKEL (reference sequence). This CDR3 is 17 amino acids long. The V end was cut by 4 bases, the J end by 2 bases, with 17 bases between. The CDR3: CASSLRGRGRNTGELFF. For the CDR3, the DNA is TGTGCCAGCAGCCTTCGGGGTCGGGGACGTAACACCGGGGAGCTGTTTTTT. The variable domain in full, completed from reference TRBV3-1 and TRBJ2-2, reads DTAVSQTPKYLVTQMGNDKSIKCEQNLGHDTMYWYKQDSKKFLKIMFSYNNKELIINETVPNRFSPKSPDKAHLNLHINSLELGDSAVYFCASSLRGRGRNTGELFFGEGSRLTVL.

This clonotype has more than one count but fewer than ten. Relative to the germline gene, one junction end is altered; a read error may explain this. The V and J genes are TRBV28 and TRBJ1-3; unclear D gene. The CDR3 contains 14 residues. Germline V gene sequence: CDR1 MDHEN, CDR2 SYDVKM. This CDR3 reads CASSSSQDGNTICF. DNA for the CDR3: TGTGCCAGCAGTTCTTCTCAGGACGGAAACACCATATGTTTT. Supplemented by reference TRBV28 and TRBJ1-3, the full variable domain reads DVKVTQSSRYLVKRTGEKVFLECVQDMDHENMFWYRQDPGLGLRLIYFSYDVKMKEKGDIPEGYSVSREKKERFSLILESASTNQTSMYLCASSSSQDGNTICFGEGSWLTVV.

The sample holds many counts of this clonotype. The chain links TRBV12-3 or TRBV12-4 to TRBJ2-3; possible D gene TRBD2, 6 bases. The CDR3 has 13 residues. The V end lost 8 bases, the J end lost 4 bases, and 13 bases lay between the germline ends. The CDR3 loop reads CASGKWGADTQYF. The DNA of the CDR3 is TGTGCCAGCGGAAAGTGGGGGGCAGATACGCAGTATTTT.

The J gene is TRBJ1-6, the V gene TRBV5-8; D ambiguous. Trimming cost V 3 bases and J 7 bases, with 8 bases left between them. Germline V gene lookup returns CDR1 SGHTS and CDR2 YDEGEE. The CDR3 consists of 13 residues. CDR3 residues: CASSSLRNSPLHF. The DNA of the CDR3 is TGTGCCAGCAGCTCTCTACGGAATTCACCCCTCCACTTT.

This rearrangement joins TRBV29-1 to TRBJ2-7, with TRBD1 as a possible D gene (5 bases). The CDR3 is 11 residues long. Trimming removed 5 bases from V and 4 bases from J, with 9 bases in between. Germline loops: CDR1 SQVTM, CDR2 ANQGSEA. CDR3 coding DNA: TGCAGCGTTCCCGGACATTACGAGCAGTACTTC. It is translated as CSVPGHYEQYF.

This clonotype was counted ten times or more. The chain links TRBV2 to TRBJ1-2; D call uncertain. The CDR3 contains 14 residues. The V end was cut by 3 bases, the J end by 3 bases, with 11 bases between. Germline V gene data show CDR1 as SNHLY and CDR2 as FYNNEI. CDR3 sequence (DNA): TGTGCCAGCAGTGATAACGGCGATGACTATGGCTACACCTTC. Translated, it gives CASSDNGDDYGYTF.

This clonotype was counted ten times or more. The chain carries TRBV6-5 and TRBJ1-5; D might be TRBD1 (5 bases). This CDR3 spans 13 amino acids. In germline, CDR1 is MNHEY, CDR2 SVGAGI. The V end lost 2 bases, the J end lost 6 bases, and 8 bases lay between the germline ends. The DNA of the CDR3 is TGTGCCAGCAGTTACAGAGGGGCTCAGCCCCAGCATTTT. It translates to CASSYRGAQPQHF.

The V and J genes are TRBV29-1 and TRBJ1-2; the D is unclear. CDR3 size: 10 residues. Germline CDR1 reads SQVTM; CDR2 reads ANQGSEA. The V end lost 0 bases, the J end lost 5 bases, and 1 base lay between the germline ends. The CDR3 reads CSVEEYGYTF. In nucleotides, the CDR3 is TGCAGCGTTGAAGAATATGGCTACACCTTC.

This clonotype occurred a few times. The chain uses TRBV6-1 and TRBJ2-7; tentative D call: TRBD1 (5 bases). The CDR3 loop spans 13 amino acids. CDR1 is MNHNS and CDR2 is SASEGT in the germline V gene. V was trimmed by 6 bases and J by 1 base, leaving 10 bases between them. This CDR3 is CASRERQSYEQYF. The CDR3 DNA reads TGTGCCAGCAGGGAACGACAGTCCTACGAGCAGTACTTC.

This clonotype turned up a few times. The chain has TRBV20-1 and TRBJ2-3; TRBD1 is a possible D gene (5 bases). V was clipped by 3 bases and J by 0 bases, with 7 bases between them. Germline V gene data show CDR1 as DFQATT and CDR2 as SNEGSKA (reference sequence). CDR3 length: 13 amino acids. The CDR3 protein is CSARGPSTDTQYF. CDR3 nucleotides: TGCAGTGCTAGGGGGCCTAGCACAGATACGCAGTATTTT.

This clonotype was seen only a few times. The rearrangement uses TRBV11-3 and TRBJ2-1; D might be TRBD1 or TRBD2, each matching 5 bases. The germline V gene has CDR1 SGHNT and CDR2 YENEEA. The length of the CDR3 is 16 residues. V was shortened by 5 bases and J by 9 bases, with 23 bases between the two germline ends. CDR3 residues: CASSKPIFEGKGEQFF. The CDR3 nucleotides are TGTGCCAGCAGCAAACCTATCTTCGAGGGGAAGGGTGAGCAGTTCTTC.